The source of this TCR beta chain is a study of blood T cells in healthy people across ages. Study findings and constraints: The study regarded diversity estimates from one million T cells as underestimates.

It was with a sample-barcoded 5' primer and a J-beta primer mix that a second PCR of roughly 6 to 11 cycles was run. Each CDR3 protein gets one entry after TCRdb re-called the 5' RACE reads with MiXCR. The sample shows roughly 650,000 distinct CDR3 sequences, roughly 30% of them seen only once. Isolation of PBMCs gave at least 7 million cells per sample. This CDR3 region has 14 residues. The V gene's germline CDR1 is SGHRS and CDR2 YFSETQ. V was clipped by 0 bases and J by 4 bases, with 10 bases between them. Many counts were recorded for this clonotype. Its antigen is still unknown. Sequenced material: blood. The TCR originated in a woman over 75 in good health. The chain recombines TRBV5-1 with TRBJ2-5, with a tentative D call TRBD2 (6 bases). The CDR3 here is CASSLGGDAETQYF. The CDR3 nucleotides read TGCGCCAGCAGCTTGGGCGGGGACGCAGAGACCCAGTACTTC.